This T cell receptor (beta chain) originates from a study of blood T cells in healthy people across ages. Study-level points and caveats: Among T cells, TCR beta diversity per million cells dropped roughly linearly as age rose.

A note on this clonotype: Its antigen is not identified.

A second PCR, run for about 6 to 11 cycles, used a sample-barcoded 5' primer plus a J-beta primer mix. Each cDNA molecule was tagged by a template-switch adaptor that had 12 random nucleotides. MiXCR, run by TCRdb on the 5' RACE reads, gives a single entry per CDR3 protein. The table shows about a million distinct CDR3 sequences, with around 48% occurring only once. In germline, CDR1 is MNHEY, CDR2 SMNVEV (reference sequence). This CDR3 is built from 15 residues. Trimming cost V 3 bases and J 9 bases, with 19 bases left between them. Those donating, healthy Caucasian individuals from Russia, were aged about 6 to 95. Each donor had 9 to 10 milliliters of peripheral blood drawn.

The chain joins TRBV27 to TRBJ2-3; either TRBD1 or TRBD2 may supply D (5 bases each). The sequenced material came from blood. This TCR came from a man in his thirties or forties in good health. The CDR3 DNA reads as TGTGCCAGCAGTTTTGCAGGGACCTCAGCGGAGACGCAGTATTTT. Amino acids: CASSFAGTSAETQYF.